The 18 T cell receptor beta chains listed next were all sequenced from one sample in a study of long-term antiretroviral therapy in people with HIV (dated by TCRdb to about 2022). Sequencing of the TRB variable region was done with the immunoSEQ hsTCRB v3.0 assay at survey level resolution. TCRdb carries this immuneACCESS record with in-frame sequences only. Its versions omit some clonotypes, under half of them owing to an unresolved V gene in the studies checked, with the rest unexplained. The sample profile shows 25,000 to 30,000 clones; roughly 84% of them were found once. Under 8% of the sample comes from the top ten. The specimen was unsorted PBMCs, collected 0.4 years after starting antiretroviral therapy. Receptor source: a man aged 18 to 35 with HIV.

V gene TRBV5-1 combines with J gene TRBJ2-1; a possible D gene is TRBD2 (5 bases). Trimming removed 1 base from V and 8 bases from J, with 13 bases in between. The CDR3 loop spans 14 amino acids. Germline loops: CDR1 SGHRS, CDR2 YFSETQ. CDR3 amino acids: CASSLREGRDEQFF. Written as DNA, the CDR3 is TGCGCCAGCAGCTTGAGAGAGGGAAGGGATGAGCAGTTCTTC.

This clone appeared once. The genes are TRBV19 and TRBJ1-5; a possible D gene is TRBD1 (6 bases). Trimming left V 0 bases short and J 4 bases short, with 13 bases between. The V gene's germline CDR1 is LNHDA and CDR2 SQIVND (reference sequence). The CDR3 has 16 amino acids. The CDR3 coding sequence is TGTGCCAGTAGTATAGACCCAGGGGAGGGGAATCAGCCCCAGCATTTT. The encoded protein is CASSIDPGEGNQPQHF.

This clone was observed a single time. The chain uses TRBV19 and TRBJ2-7; the D gene is possibly TRBD2 (5 bases). The length of the CDR3 is 15 residues. Germline CDR1 and CDR2: LNHDA and SQIVND (reference sequence). V shed 5 bases and J shed 0 bases, with 14 bases lying between them. CDR3 DNA sequence: TGTGCCAGTAGTTGGACGGAAGGGAGCTCCTACGAGCAGTACTTC. Translation gives CASSWTEGSSYEQYF.

The chain carries TRBV4-3 and TRBJ2-7; D perhaps matches TRBD2 (5 bases). V lost 3 bases to trimming and J lost 1 base, with 10 bases between them. Germline CDR1 LGHNA, CDR2 YSLEER. The CDR3 has 14 residues. The CDR3, as DNA: TGCGCCAGCAGCCAGCACGGGGAGTCCTACGAGCAGTACTTC. This encodes CASSQHGESYEQYF.

This chain links TRBV2 with TRBJ2-7; 7 bases match TRBD1. The CDR3 has 13 amino acids. V was pared by 6 bases and J by 4 bases, with 6 bases of the junction left unmatched. CDR1 and CDR2 from the germline V gene are SNHLY and FYNNEI. The CDR3 loop reads CASSDRVGYEQYF. The CDR3 coding sequence is TGTGCCAGCAGCGACAGGGTCGGGTACGAGCAGTACTTC. Supplemented by reference TRBV2 and TRBJ2-7, the full variable domain reads EPEVTQTPSHQVTQMGQEVILRCVPISNHLYFYWYRQILGQKVEFLVSFYNNEISEKSEIFDDQFSVERPDGSNFTLKIRSTKLEDSAMYFCASSDRVGYEQYFGPGTRLTVT.

The genes are TRBV6-1 and TRBJ1-1; D gene ambiguous. Germline CDR1 and CDR2: MNHNS and SASEGT. V dropped 2 bases and J dropped 11 bases, with 6 bases sitting between them. The CDR3 is 10 residues long. The CDR3 DNA reads as TGTGCCAGCAGTGAATTATGGGCTTTCTTT. This gives the protein CASSELWAFF.

The V call is TRBV7-9, the J call TRBJ2-7; 11 bases map to TRBD1. The CDR3 has 16 amino acids. With 4 bases clipped from V and 3 bases from J, the junction kept 8 bases outside the gene matches. Germline V gene lookup returns CDR1 SEHNR and CDR2 FQNEAQ (reference sequence). In DNA form, the CDR3 reads TGTGCCAGCAGCTCCACCGGACAGGGGGCGTTCTACGAGCAGTACTTC. Its protein product is CASSSTGQGAFYEQYF. The variable domain in full, with the rest retrieved from reference TRBV7-9 and TRBJ2-7, is DTGVSQNPRHKITKRGQNVTFRCDPISEHNRLYWYRQTLGQGPEFLTYFQNEAQLEKSRLLSDRFSAERPKGSFSTLEIQRTEQGDSAMYLCASSSTGQGAFYEQYFGPGTRLTVT.

The chain has TRBV9 and TRBJ2-7; a possible D gene is TRBD2 (7 bases). V was shortened by 2 bases and J by 2 bases, with 11 bases between the two germline ends. This CDR3 is 14 amino acids long. Germline CDR1 and CDR2: SGDLS and YYNGEE. CDR3 loop: CASSVGGLTYEQYF. In DNA, the CDR3 is TGTGCCAGCAGCGTCGGGGGGCTCACCTACGAGCAGTACTTC.

V and J are TRBV7-9 and TRBJ2-3; 11 positions match TRBD2. The V segment lost 4 bases and the J segment 3 bases; nucleotides outside the gene matches: 6. Germline V gene data show CDR1 as SEHNR and CDR2 as FQNEAQ (reference sequence). The CDR3 spans 16 residues. CDR3: CASSWVLAGVTDTQYF. The CDR3 DNA follows: TGTGCCAGCAGCTGGGTACTAGCGGGAGTGACAGATACGCAGTATTTT.

The rearrangement uses TRBV5-4 and TRBJ2-1; maybe TRBD2 (6 bases). CDR3 size: 16 residues. Trimming left V 1 base short and J 3 bases short, with 14 bases between. Germline V gives CDR1 SGHNT, CDR2 YYREEE (reference sequence). CDR3 in amino acids: CASSLRPGTYYNEQFF. The CDR3 nucleotides read TGTGCCAGCAGCTTGCGCCCCGGGACTTACTACAATGAGCAGTTCTTC.

The chain couples TRBV27 to TRBJ2-1; TRBD1 aligns across 11 bases. Germline CDR1 reads MNHEY; CDR2 reads SMNVEV (reference sequence). The CDR3 has 14 amino acids. Unmatched junction bases numbered 10, after V lost 8 bases and J lost 10 bases. This CDR3 is CASSSGTGGKEQFF. The CDR3, as DNA: TGTGCCAGCTCCTCCGGGACAGGGGGAAAGGAGCAGTTCTTC.

The chain employs TRBV6-4 and TRBJ2-7; 7 positions match TRBD1. Germline V lookup: CDR1 MRHNA, CDR2 SNTAGT. The CDR3 is made up of 14 amino acids. V lost 8 bases, J lost 0 bases, and 7 bases stayed unmatched. CDR3 protein: CASSGQALSYEQYF. DNA for the CDR3: TGTGCCAGCTCAGGACAGGCCCTCTCCTACGAGCAGTACTTC.

This chain connects TRBV4-1 to TRBJ2-7, with D possibly matching TRBD2 (6 bases). The CDR3 length is 15 residues. Trimming left V 1 base short and J 2 bases short, with 12 bases between. CDR1 and CDR2 (germline): MGHRA, YSYEKL. The CDR3 protein is CASSQAPGVTYEQYF. Here the CDR3 DNA reads TGCGCCAGCAGCCAAGCCCCGGGGGTAACCTACGAGCAGTACTTC.

This clone was recorded once. This chain connects TRBV7-9 to TRBJ2-7; D perhaps matches TRBD1 (6 bases). The V end was cut by 5 bases, the J end by 2 bases, with 13 bases between. Germline CDR1 and CDR2: SEHNR and FQNEAQ (reference sequence). CDR3 size: 14 residues. Written as DNA, the CDR3 is TGTGCCAGCAGCCCATGGGACACCACCTACGAGCAGTACTTC. Translating it yields CASSPWDTTYEQYF.

This chain uses TRBV7-6 with TRBJ2-7, with TRBD1 identical over 8 bases. CDR1 is SGHVS and CDR2 is FNYEAQ in the germline V gene. J was trimmed by 3 bases and V by 6 bases; bases with no gene match: 10. This CDR3 comprises 15 residues. CDR3 DNA sequence: TGTGCCAGCAGTCTAGAGGGGACAGGCCACTACGAGCAGTACTTC. Translating gives CASSLEGTGHYEQYF.

The V and J genes are TRBV27 and TRBJ1-2; D is ambiguous. CDR3 size: 13 residues. Germline CDR1 is MNHEY and CDR2 is SMNVEV (reference sequence). Trimming shortened V by 0 bases and J by 7 bases, and 9 bases separated the two germline ends. The CDR3 loop is CASSLSPTAGYTF. CDR3 nucleotides: TGTGCCAGCAGTTTATCGCCTACTGCTGGCTACACCTTC.

The gene calls are TRBV10-1 and TRBJ2-7; D possibly corresponds to TRBD2 (5 bases). Trimming pared 2 bases from V and 4 bases from J, leaving 9 bases between. The CDR3 totals 13 residues. Germline V gives CDR1 WNHNN, CDR2 SYGVQD (reference sequence). CDR3 in amino acids: CASSEREDYEQYF. The CDR3 DNA reads as TGCGCCAGCAGTGAGCGGGAAGATTACGAGCAGTACTTC.

This clone has just one count. One junction end does not reproduce the germline sequence, and a read error may be involved. The V and J genes are TRBV18 and TRBJ2-7; perhaps TRBD1 as D (6 bases). The germline gives CDR1 KGHSH, CDR2 LQKENI. The CDR3 sequence is 12 residues long. CDR3 nucleotide sequence: TGTGCCAGCTCTCCACAGGGTCACGAGCAGTACTTC. Translation gives CASSPQGHEQYF.